This T cell receptor (beta chain) was profiled in a study of identical twins (dated by TCRdb to 2016 to 2017). In the study overall: To test whether fetal clonotypes persist, this study deep-sequenced TCR alpha and beta repertoires from monozygotic twins, from unrelated adults of various ages, and from cord blood. To rule out contamination, replicate twin experiments were performed at different times with different library preparation protocols.

Study-wide findings and limitations: Invariant T cells such as MAIT and iNKT could partly confound zero-insertion analyses, although diverse VJ usage argued against such confounding for most clonotypes. Abundant cord blood beta clonotypes had fewer insertions, young adult naive repertoires showed a similar but weaker trend, and memory repertoires showed no such trend. Because the same donors could not be followed over many years, conclusions were based on cross-sectional statistical analysis. Compared with coincidental sharing between unrelated individuals, out-of-frame TCR alpha sequences shared between twins had an excess of sequences with low generation probability. Recombination models systematically underestimated out-of-frame TCR alpha sharing in monozygotic twins but agreed with sharing between unrelated individuals. The excess sharing between twins in beta out-of-frame sequences was weaker because fewer shared sequences reduced the signal-to-noise ratio.

Only healthy Caucasian donors were included. The twin cohort comprised three pairs of female monozygotic twins, all aged roughly 18 to 30 years. Positive isolation kits from Invitrogen were used to isolate CD4+ and CD8+ T cell populations. Libraries were made using 5' RACE. TCRdb shows the sequencer as Illumina HiSeq 2000. A universal primer binding site was introduced by template switching, and a unique molecular identifier was present in the final cDNA, enabling accurate counting of TCR cDNA molecules. Specific primers in the conserved constant-segment region were used to synthesize first-strand cDNA for TCR alpha and beta chains. To control for contamination, every cDNA library was double barcoded, receiving both a SMART-Mk sample barcode and Illumina barcodes. TruSeq adapter sequences, together with Illumina sample barcodes, were added in two successive PCR steps. The TCR alpha and beta cDNA libraries were sequenced on the Illumina HiSeq platform using custom primers. On the authors' methods: Raw reads were processed with MiGEC to extract unique molecular identifiers, and MiXCR was used to determine CDR3 positions. Recombination models were inferred per individual with the repgenHMM and IGoR tools using an EM algorithm. Shared clonotype analysis was performed with the tcR package in R, normalizing sharing by the product of cloneset sizes. Out-of-frame nonproductive sequences were analyzed to study raw recombination free of thymic and clonal selection effects. The public sequencing data were trimmed at Q25 with fastp and processed into clonotypes with MiXCR by TCRdb, which kept only in-frame beta chains. Records with the same CDR3 protein are collapsed into one entry carrying the most frequent genes and DNA. The V and J calls reflect TCRdb's pipeline rather than the authors' work. A total of 450,000 or so distinct CDR3 sequences appear in this sample, over 11% of them only once. More than 0.8% of the sample comes from the top ten.

To note about this clonotype: Its antigen has not been determined. No qualities accompany the bases; no much larger clone lies one base away.

Here V drops 0 bases and J drops 4 bases, and the junction holds 4 bases not matched to any gene. Per the germline V gene, SGHRS is the CDR1 and YFSETQ is the CDR2. Counted from cysteine to phenylalanine, this CDR3 has 14 amino acids. The only DNA kept is the CDR3, 42 bases in frame from the first base. The data also belong to a second study, concerning yellow fever vaccine responses in identical twins. That second report states: According to the authors, in identical twins the way T cells responded to vaccination appeared partly convergent and partly personalized. In the study, vaccine-responding T cell clones were precisely tracked in identical twins.

The material sequenced was CD4+ T cells sorted from blood. Rearrangement joined TRBV5-1 to TRBJ2-7, and TRBD1 matches 7 of the central bases. This sequence originates from a woman between 18 and 29 years old in good health. For the CDR3, the sequence is CASSLALQGYEQYF. At the DNA level, the sequence is TGCGCCAGCAGCTTGGCTCTACAGGGGTACGAGCAGTACTTC.